The TCR beta chain under discussion was sequenced for a study of T cell responses to AZD1222 COVID-19 vaccine. The study, taken as a whole, reports: Recipients of two AZD1222 doses showed rising Spike-specific TCR breadth and depth. It should be noted that donors were predominantly white British and more often female, and clonal diversity was possibly underestimated. Repertoire samples came only from after the peak T cell response.

Using immunoSEQ multiplex PCR, the repertoire was profiled, and TCRdb retains in-frame clones only, with some absent. The data hold 150,000 to 200,000 clones, with approximately 91% observed a single time. Germline loops: CDR1 MNHNY, CDR2 SVGAGI (reference sequence). The CDR3 extends over 16 amino acids. The V and J ends lost 5 bases and 7 bases, in that order; junction bases with no gene match: 12. Regarding this clone: The target antigen is unknown.

This chain uses TRBV6-6 with TRBJ1-4, with 8 bases that match TRBD1. This sequence originates from an adult who received the AZD1222 COVID-19 vaccine. Sequences were derived from peripheral blood, sampled 28 days after the second AZD1222 dose. The CDR3 region is CASSVNRGLVGEKLFF. DNA of the CDR3: TGTGCCAGCAGTGTAAACAGGGGGTTGGTGGGTGAAAAACTGTTTTTT.